This T cell receptor beta chain was sequenced for a study of blood T cell repertoires in COVID-19. Germline-derived CDR1 and CDR2 are MNHEY and SMNVEV (reference sequence). This CDR3 comprises 14 residues. V shed 6 bases and J shed 6 bases, with 17 bases lying between them. Assay used: immunoSEQ multiplex PCR; TCRdb lists only in-frame clones, some missing. The sample shows approximately 150,000 clones, over 70% of them seen only once. This chain links TRBV27 with TRBJ1-2, with D possibly matching TRBD1 (5 bases). This clonotype originated in a woman aged 40 to 50 with acute COVID-19. Sequencing input: PBMCs or T cells enriched from blood (not recorded which). CDR3 DNA: TGTGCCAGCAGACCGATCGACAGTCTGCATGGCTACACCTTC. Its protein is CASRPIDSLHGYTF.